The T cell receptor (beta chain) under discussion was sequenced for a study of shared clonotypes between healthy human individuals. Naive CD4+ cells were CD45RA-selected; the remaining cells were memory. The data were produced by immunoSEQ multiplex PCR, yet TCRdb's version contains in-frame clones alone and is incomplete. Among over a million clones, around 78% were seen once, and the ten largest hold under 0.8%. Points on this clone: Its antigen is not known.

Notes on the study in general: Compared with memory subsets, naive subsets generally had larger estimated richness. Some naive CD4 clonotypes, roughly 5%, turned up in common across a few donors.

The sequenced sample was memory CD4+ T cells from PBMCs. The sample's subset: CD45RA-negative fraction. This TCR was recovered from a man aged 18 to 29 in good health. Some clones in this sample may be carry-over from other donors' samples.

Here the CDR3 reads CASSYSTARSSPLHF. The CDR3 DNA sequence: TGTGCCAGCAGTTACTCGACAGCCCGGAGTTCACCCCTCCACTTT. The chain combines TRBV6-5 with TRBJ1-6; a weak D match, TRBD1 (5 bases). Looked up from germline, CDR1 is MNHEY and CDR2 is SVGAGI. Trimming cost V 0 bases and J 9 bases, with 12 bases left between them. The CDR3 is 15 amino acids.